One and the same sample provided the 30 T cell receptor beta chains below, sequenced in a study of breast tumors, draining lymph nodes, adjacent tissues. TCRdb called the multiplex PCR reads again in MiXCR, with one record for every CDR3 protein. Of about 60,000 distinct CDR3 sequences in the sample, 57% are singletons; the top ten hold about 19%. Sequenced: breast tumor tissue. Every receptor here comes from a female donor with breast cancer. Some clones in this sample may be carry-over from other donors' samples.

Ten or more counts support this clonotype. The J gene is TRBJ1-1, the V gene TRBV11-3; D is ambiguous. Trimming left V 5 bases short and J 1 base short, with 5 bases between. CDR3 size: 12 residues. The germline V gene encodes CDR1 SGHNT and CDR2 YENEEA. The CDR3 region has the DNA TGTGCCAGCAGCAACCGGAACACTGAAGCTTTCTTT. Translation: CASSNRNTEAFF.

The chain is built from TRBV29-1 and TRBJ2-3; TRBD2 matches at 12 bases. Looked up from germline, CDR1 is SQVTM and CDR2 is ANQGSEA. The CDR3 is 19 amino acids. The trim removed 7 bases at V and 2 bases at J, leaving 19 bases unmatched. The CDR3 DNA follows: TGCAGCGCCCTACCTTATTTACTAGCGGGGGGTCGAATCACAGATACGCAGTATTTT. As protein: CSALPYLLAGGRITDTQYF.

The gene calls are TRBV6-2 or TRBV6-3 and TRBJ2-5; maybe TRBD1 (6 bases). The CDR3 contains 13 residues. Germline loops: CDR1 MNHEY, CDR2 SVGEGT. Trimming cost V 5 bases and J 11 bases, with 18 bases left between them. The CDR3 DNA is TGTGCCAGCAGTCAACAGGGTCCAGATACGCAGTACTTC. It translates to CASSQQGPDTQYF.

With regard to this clonotype: The junction does not match germline at one end; this may be a read error. The chain is built from TRBV4-3 and TRBJ2-6; 10 bases fit TRBD2. There are 10 residues in the CDR3. Germline assignment: CDR1 LGHNA and CDR2 YSLEER. The CDR3 DNA reads TGCGCCAGCAGCCCCACTAGCGGGGCTTTC. This sequence encodes CASSPTSGAF.

This clonotype has a count of ten or more. This chain links TRBV14 with TRBJ2-3, with D possibly matching TRBD2 (7 bases). Germline lookup yields CDR1 SGHDN and CDR2 FVKESK. This CDR3 spans 15 amino acids. Trimming removed 3 bases from V and 4 bases from J, with 14 bases in between. The CDR3 nucleotides are TGTGCCAGCAGCCACCTCCGGGGGGCCCCAGATACGCAGTATTTT. This encodes CASSHLRGAPDTQYF.

The chain is built from TRBV20-1 and TRBJ2-5; D gene unclear. V was shortened by 0 bases and J by 4 bases, with 15 bases between the two germline ends. Germline CDR1 DFQATT, CDR2 SNEGSKA (reference sequence). The CDR3 runs 15 residues. As DNA, the CDR3 is TGCAGTGCTAGAGATGATCGTGGAATGGGAGAGACCCAGTACTTC. Amino acid sequence: CSARDDRGMGETQYF.

The V call is TRBV4-1, the J call TRBJ2-1; 12 nucleotides align to TRBD2. The CDR3 has 19 residues. CDR1 is MGHRA, CDR2 YSYEKL, per germline. V was pared by 0 bases and J by 9 bases, with 15 bases of the junction left unmatched. The CDR3 sequence: CASSQDPPGLAGAVGEQFF. The CDR3, as DNA: TGCGCCAGCAGCCAAGATCCACCGGGACTAGCGGGTGCCGTGGGTGAGCAGTTCTTC.

This clonotype was picked up many times. A read error is possible here, since a much larger clone lies one base away. The chain uses TRBV20-1 and TRBJ2-5; TRBD1 aligns across 9 bases. V shed 3 bases and J 5 bases; nucleotides not matched to a gene: 19. The CDR3 is made up of 18 amino acids. The germline gives CDR1 DFQATT, CDR2 SNEGSKA (reference sequence). The CDR3 DNA follows: TGCAGTGCTAGTAGTGCCCGGGACAGGGCGCTTCTAGCGGAGACCCAGTACTTC. This translates into CSASSARDRALLAETQYF.

The gene calls are TRBV20-1 and TRBJ2-7, with 10 bases that match TRBD2. With V trimmed by 3 bases and J by 1 base, 15 bases remained unmatched. Germline V gene sequence: CDR1 DFQATT, CDR2 SNEGSKA (reference sequence). CDR3 size: 18 residues. The CDR3 region is CSASPSLGASGRSYEQYF. In DNA, the CDR3 is TGCAGTGCTAGCCCCTCCTTGGGGGCTAGCGGGAGATCCTACGAGCAGTACTTC.

This clonotype has only a few counts. This rearrangement joins TRBV18 to TRBJ2-6, with a possible D match to TRBD1 (6 bases). This CDR3 has 18 amino acids. Deletions cut 3 bases from V and 2 bases from J, with 17 bases between. Germline V gene sequence: CDR1 KGHSH, CDR2 LQKENI. The CDR3 nucleotides read TGTGCCAGCTCACCTTATTTAACAGGGAGAACTGGGGCCAACGTCCTGACTTTC. Its protein product is CASSPYLTGRTGANVLTF.

This chain uses TRBV2 with TRBJ2-7, with D possibly being TRBD1 (5 bases). Trimming left V 5 bases short and J 3 bases short, with 8 bases between. The V gene's germline CDR1 is SNHLY and CDR2 FYNNEI. The CDR3 sequence is 12 residues long. The CDR3 sequence: CASSLQVYEQYF. The CDR3 DNA follows: TGTGCCAGCAGTTTACAGGTCTACGAGCAGTACTTC.

Here the CDR3 DNA reads TGTGCCAGCAGCTTGGATTTGCGTCAGCCCCAGCATTTT. This codes for CASSLDLRQPQHF. This rearrangement joins TRBV7-2 to TRBJ1-5; the D is unclear. In germline, CDR1 is SGHTA, CDR2 FQGNSA. This CDR3 is built from 13 residues. V was clipped by 3 bases and J by 6 bases, with 9 bases between them. Using reference TRBV7-2 and TRBJ1-5 for the parts outside the CDR3, the full variable domain is GAGVSQSPSNKVTEKGKDVELRCDPISGHTALYWYRQSLGQGLEFLIYFQGNSAPDKSGLPSDRFSAERTGGSVSTLTIQRTQQEDSAVYLCASSLDLRQPQHFGDGTRLSIL.

This clonotype occurred once. This chain joins TRBV7-2 and TRBJ2-1; tentatively, D is TRBD2 (7 bases). The CDR3 extends over 15 amino acids. Looked up from germline, CDR1 is SGHTA and CDR2 is FQGNSA. V lost 1 base and J 7 bases, leaving 14 bases between the germline ends. This CDR3 is CASSLEGGIDNEQFF. The CDR3 bases are TGTGCCAGCAGCTTAGAGGGGGGGATCGATAATGAGCAGTTCTTC.

The chain joins TRBV7-2 to TRBJ1-3; tentatively, D is TRBD1 (5 bases). There are 17 residues in the CDR3. Trimming pared 5 bases from V and 2 bases from J, leaving 19 bases between. Germline V lookup: CDR1 SGHTA, CDR2 FQGNSA. CDR3 sequence (DNA): TGTGCCAGCAGCCCCAAGGCGGGGGGATCGCCTGGAAACACCATATATTTT. Amino acids: CASSPKAGGSPGNTIYF.

There are many counts of this clonotype. This rearrangement joins TRBV6-5 to TRBJ2-7; a weak D match, TRBD1 (6 bases). Germline V gene sequence: CDR1 MNHEY, CDR2 SVGAGI. This CDR3 comprises 13 residues. V lost 2 bases and J 5 bases, leaving 10 bases between the germline ends. The CDR3 sequence is CASSYQGFNEQYF. DNA for the CDR3: TGTGCCAGCAGTTACCAGGGGTTCAACGAGCAGTACTTC.

The count of this clonotype is one. This chain joins TRBV12-3 or TRBV12-4 and TRBJ2-7; TRBD2 might be the D (5 bases). This CDR3 spans 14 amino acids. The V gene lost 3 bases and the J gene lost 9 bases, with 18 bases spanning the gap. The DNA of the CDR3 is TGTGCCAGCAGTTTCACCGGCGGGTTAGGACGGCAGTACTTC. Amino acids: CASSFTGGLGRQYF.

In its sample, this clonotype was seen many times. A junction boundary mismatches the germline segment, possibly from a read error. CDR3 loop: CASSTYTLAGYQEPQYF. The DNA of the CDR3 is TGTGCCAGCAGCACCTACACACTAGCGGGGTACCAAGAGCCCCAGTACTTC. The chain is built from TRBV7-9 and TRBJ2-5, with 10 bases aligning to TRBD2. The CDR3 runs 17 residues. Germline CDR1 is SEHNR and CDR2 is FQNEAQ (reference sequence).

This sequence joins TRBV29-1 and TRBJ1-6; TRBD1 is a possible D gene (6 bases). Germline loops: CDR1 SQVTM, CDR2 ANQGSEA. The length of the CDR3 is 16 residues. Trimming took 4 bases from V and 8 from J, leaving 21 bases between them. The CDR3 bases are TGCAGCGTTGTTCCGTATTTAACAGGGCGATATTCACCCCTCCACTTT. Translating it yields CSVVPYLTGRYSPLHF.

This clonotype was counted only a few times. The chain is built from TRBV20-1 and TRBJ1-1; D call uncertain. V lost 5 bases and J lost 0, with 7 bases in between. The CDR3 contains 12 residues. Germline loops: CDR1 DFQATT, CDR2 SNEGSKA (reference sequence). CDR3 sequence (DNA): TGCAGTGCTTGGACCCTGAACACTGAAGCTTTCTTT. Its translation is CSAWTLNTEAFF.

The chain has TRBV7-6 and TRBJ2-7; TRBD1 matches at 12 bases. CDR3 length: 16 residues. V lost 8 bases, J lost 7 bases, and 15 bases stayed unmatched. From germline, CDR1 is SGHVS and CDR2 FNYEAQ. Written as DNA, the CDR3 is TGTGCCAGCGGACGAATGGGGGGGACAGGGGGCTTTGAGCAGTACTTC. Translating gives CASGRMGGTGGFEQYF.

In its sample, this clonotype was seen many times. J is TRBJ1-2 and V is TRBV28; TRBD1 is a possible D gene (6 bases). Trimming removed 5 bases at V and 2 bases at J, with 12 bases between. Germline V gives CDR1 MDHEN, CDR2 SYDVKM. CDR3 length: 14 residues. CDR3 residues: CASSLPGVNYGYTF. The CDR3 DNA follows: TGTGCCAGCAGTCTCCCAGGGGTAAACTATGGCTACACCTTC.

The chain has TRBV7-2 and TRBJ2-5; 8 nucleotides match TRBD1. Unmatched junction bases numbered 3, after V lost 2 bases and J lost 4 bases. The germline CDR1 and CDR2 sequences are SGHTA and FQGNSA. CDR3 length: 14 residues. The chain's CDR3 is CASSLQGARETQYF. The CDR3 DNA is TGTGCCAGCAGCTTACAGGGGGCGAGAGAGACCCAGTACTTC. The full variable domain, completed using reference TRBV7-2 and TRBJ2-5, is GAGVSQSPSNKVTEKGKDVELRCDPISGHTALYWYRQSLGQGLEFLIYFQGNSAPDKSGLPSDRFSAERTGGSVSTLTIQRTQQEDSAVYLCASSLQGARETQYFGPGTRLLVL.

CDR3 protein: CSARQTGTGGFGYTF. CDR3 coding DNA: TGCAGTGCTAGGCAGACCGGGACAGGGGGCTTTGGCTACACCTTC. The chain recombines TRBV20-1 with TRBJ1-2, with TRBD1 matching 12 bases. CDR3 size: 15 residues. The germline CDR1 and CDR2 sequences are DFQATT and SNEGSKA (reference sequence). V shed 3 bases and J 7 bases; nucleotides not matched to a gene: 9.

The chain joins TRBV7-2 to TRBJ2-5; 8 positions agree with TRBD2. Germline CDR1 reads SGHTA; CDR2 reads FQGNSA. The V segment lost 5 bases and the J segment 4 bases; nucleotides outside the gene matches: 6. The CDR3 extends over 14 amino acids. CDR3 residues: CASSRRLAGETQYF. In DNA form, the CDR3 reads TGTGCCAGCAGCCGACGTCTAGCGGGAGAGACCCAGTACTTC.

In regard to this clonotype: The CDR3 does not end in the conserved phenylalanine or tryptophan, so this is likely a read error. The DNA is left out, because the CDR3 cannot be placed on it with certainty; the CDR3 is given as TCRdb lists it. The chain joins TRBV5-1 to TRBJ2-1; TRBD2 is the table's D call, not checked against the DNA. Ends included, the CDR3 has 8 residues. CDR1 is SGHRS and CDR2 is YFSETQ in the germline V gene. The CDR3 is CASSLERG.

This chain uses TRBV6-2 or TRBV6-3 with TRBJ2-2; 9 bases agree with TRBD1. Germline CDR1 and CDR2: MNHEY and SVGEGT. CDR3 length: 15 amino acids. Trimming removed 5 bases from V and 5 bases from J; junction bases left unmatched: 6. CDR3 loop: CASSPTGGVTGELFF. Here the CDR3 DNA reads TGTGCCAGCAGTCCGACAGGGGGTGTAACCGGGGAGCTGTTTTTT.

This clonotype was seen more than once but under ten times. The chain carries TRBV12-3 or TRBV12-4 and TRBJ2-1, with D tentatively TRBD1 or TRBD2 (5 bases each). The CDR3 covers 15 residues. The ends were cut back, 1 base at V and 1 base at J, with 8 bases in the middle. The CDR3 is CASSLGGGSYNEQFF. CDR3 nucleotides: TGTGCCAGCAGTTTAGGTGGGGGTTCCTACAATGAGCAGTTCTTC.

Regarding this clonotype: This likely comes from a read error, as the CDR3 has no conserved phenylalanine or tryptophan at its end. The DNA is omitted, as the CDR3 cannot be located on it reliably, and the CDR3 follows TCRdb's listing. The V and J genes are TRBV24-1 and TRBJ2-5; TRBD1, the D gene given by the table, was not confirmed from the DNA. Per germline, CDR1 KGHDR and CDR2 SFDVKD. The CDR3 extends over 17 residues, inclusive of both ends. The CDR3 is CATSDRNRGGIARPKTS.

The gene calls are TRBV4-2 and TRBJ2-3; TRBD1 agrees at 8 bases. The CDR3 is 16 amino acids. J lost 3 bases, V lost 2 bases, and 7 bases had no gene match. CDR1 is LGHNA, CDR2 YNFKEQ, per germline. This CDR3 is CASSQSAGGGTDTQYF. In nucleotides, the CDR3 is TGTGCCAGCAGCCAATCCGCAGGGGGCGGTACAGATACGCAGTATTTT.

This clonotype occurred a few times. A read error may account for a junction end that differs from germline. The chain couples TRBV12-3 or TRBV12-4 to TRBJ2-5; tentatively, D is TRBD2 (6 bases). The CDR3 is made up of 11 amino acids. In DNA, the CDR3 is TGTCCCAGCGGGCTCCAAGAGACCCAGTACTTC. Protein: CPSGLQETQYF.